This TCR beta chain came from a study of blood T cells in healthy people across ages. Each individual donor underwent a draw of approximately 10 milliliters of peripheral blood. This clonotype was seen a handful of times. The CDR3 has 12 residues. V gave up 5 bases and J gave up 3 bases, with 10 bases separating them. Germline lookup yields CDR1 DFQATT and CDR2 SNEGSKA (reference sequence). Combining a sample-barcoded 5' primer with a J-beta primer mix, a second PCR ran for 7 to 11 cycles. TCRdb passed the 5' RACE reads through MiXCR, listing each CDR3 protein once. The table records about 1.8 million distinct CDR3 sequences, 49% of them present only once.

Sequenced: blood. The V call is TRBV20-1, the J call TRBJ1-2; the D gene is possibly TRBD1 (5 bases). This clonotype originated in a woman between 40 and 50 years old in good health. The CDR3 DNA reads as TGCAGTGCTGAGGGGCACTACTATGGCTACACCTTC. Its protein product is CSAEGHYYGYTF.